Each of the 21 T cell receptor beta chains below was sequenced from the same sample in a study of T-cell memory formation after mild COVID-19. Each CDR3 protein is one row after TCRdb ran MiXCR on the 5' RACE reads. Of a few hundred thousand distinct CDR3 sequences in the sample, about 15% were seen once. The sequencing sample was made of PBMCs or a T cell subset sorted from them (not recorded which). The source of these receptors is a man younger than 30 who had mild COVID-19 (a few samples of this study predate the infection). Cell type and time point are not known.

The rearrangement uses TRBV7-6 and TRBJ2-1, with 8 bases fitting TRBD1. Trimming at V came to 7 bases and at J to 4 bases, leaving 3 bases not matched to a gene. Germline lookup yields CDR1 SGHVS and CDR2 FNYEAQ. CDR3 length: 13 amino acids. CDR3 loop: CASTGGLYNEQFF. The CDR3 bases are TGTGCCAGCACAGGGGGCCTATACAATGAGCAGTTCTTC. Looking up the rest from reference TRBV7-6 and TRBJ2-1 gives the full variable domain: GAGVSQSPRYKVTKRGQDVALRCDPISGHVSLYWYRQALGQGPEFLTYFNYEAQQDKSGLPNDRFSAERPEGSISTLTIQRTEQRDSAMYRCASTGGLYNEQFFGPGTRLTVL.

This clonotype was detected only a few times. The rearrangement uses TRBV5-6 and TRBJ2-7; D not certain. Per the germline V gene, CDR1 is SGHDT and CDR2 is YYEEEE. The CDR3 has 14 residues. Trimming stripped 1 base from V and 2 bases from J, with 10 bases between. In nucleotides, the CDR3 is TGTGCCAGCAGCTTGCTTTACTTCCCCTACGAGCAGTACTTC. Translated, it gives CASSLLYFPYEQYF.

This clonotype was detected only a few times. The chain employs TRBV5-1 and TRBJ1-5, with unresolved D. Germline-derived CDR1 and CDR2 are SGHRS and YFSETQ. V was clipped by 2 bases and J by 6 bases, with 12 bases between them. The CDR3 has 14 residues. CDR3 region: CASSFAGSGQPQHF. CDR3 nucleotide sequence: TGCGCCAGCAGCTTCGCGGGCTCGGGTCAGCCCCAGCATTTT.

The chain employs TRBV4-1 and TRBJ1-5; 11 bases map to TRBD1. V shed 5 bases and J 2 bases; nucleotides not matched to a gene: 5. CDR1 MGHRA and CDR2 YSYEKL come from the germline V gene. The CDR3 is made up of 16 amino acids. DNA of the CDR3: TGCGCCAGCAGCGGACAGGGGGCGAAGGGCAATCAGCCCCAGCATTTT. The encoded protein is CASSGQGAKGNQPQHF.

This clonotype has only a few counts. The CDR3 loop reads CATSGQGSNQPQHF. CDR3 DNA sequence: TGTGCCACCTCCGGACAGGGAAGCAATCAGCCCCAGCATTTT. The chain has TRBV2 and TRBJ1-5; 8 nucleotides agree with TRBD1. Germline CDR1 reads SNHLY; CDR2 reads FYNNEI. V trimming: 10 bases; J trimming: 1 base; junction bases outside the gene matches: 6. The CDR3 contains 14 residues.

The V and J genes are TRBV7-2 and TRBJ2-3; possibly TRBD1 for D (6 bases). V dropped 1 base and J dropped 4 bases, with 12 bases sitting between them. Germline V gene data show CDR1 as SGHTA and CDR2 as FQGNSA. CDR3 length: 15 residues. The CDR3 DNA is TGTGCCAGCAGCTTAGAATACAGGGTAGCAGATACGCAGTATTTT. This sequence encodes CASSLEYRVADTQYF.

This chain joins TRBV6-1 and TRBJ2-5, with 9 bases matching TRBD2. Trimming cost V 7 bases and J 4 bases; bases outside gene matches: 7. CDR3 size: 14 residues. Germline CDR1 MNHNS, CDR2 SASEGT. The CDR3 loop is CASTRAGGLETQYF. The DNA for the CDR3 is TGTGCCAGCACAAGAGCGGGGGGATTAGAGACCCAGTACTTC.

Many counts were recorded for this clonotype. The chain employs TRBV12-3 or TRBV12-4 and TRBJ2-1, with D uncertain. Trimming cost V 6 bases and J 3 bases, with 12 bases left between them. The CDR3 runs to 14 residues. CDR3 bases: TGTGCCAGCAGCTACATTTCGGGCTACAATGAGCAGTTCTTC. This sequence encodes CASSYISGYNEQFF.

In this sample, this clonotype turned up many times. The chain combines TRBV7-6 with TRBJ2-1; D might be TRBD1 (6 bases). Looked up from germline, CDR1 is SGHVS and CDR2 is FNYEAQ. The CDR3 runs 17 residues. Trimming took 1 base from V and 4 from J, leaving 17 bases between them. The CDR3, as DNA: TGTGCCAGCAGCTTAGAGATCCCCAGACAGGATTACAATGAGCAGTTCTTC. Its translation is CASSLEIPRQDYNEQFF.

This clonotype has only a few counts. The V gene is TRBV7-2, the J gene TRBJ2-3; possible D gene TRBD1, 6 bases. V dropped 5 bases and J dropped 4 bases, with 16 bases sitting between them. Germline CDR1 and CDR2: SGHTA and FQGNSA. This CDR3 region has 15 residues. The CDR3 loop is CASSPGTFYSDTQYF. For the CDR3, the DNA is TGTGCCAGCAGCCCAGGGACATTTTATTCAGATACGCAGTATTTT.

This clonotype showed up many times. The rearrangement uses TRBV6-6 and TRBJ2-7, with 7 bases identical to TRBD1. The CDR3 totals 14 residues. Per the germline V gene, CDR1 is MNHNY and CDR2 is SVGAGI (reference sequence). With V trimmed by 0 bases and J by 7 bases, 6 bases remained unmatched. The CDR3 spells CASSYSARQGEQYF. The DNA of the CDR3 is TGTGCCAGCAGTTACTCTGCCCGACAGGGAGAGCAGTACTTC.

The genes are TRBV20-1 and TRBJ1-6; the D gene is possibly TRBD1 (6 bases). The CDR3 is 14 residues long. The germline CDR1 and CDR2 sequences are DFQATT and SNEGSKA (reference sequence). The germline V and J ends were trimmed by 6 bases and 9 bases, with 18 bases remaining between them. CDR3 loop: CSATTRGWGSPLHF. CDR3 nucleotide sequence: TGCAGTGCAACGACTAGGGGGTGGGGTTCACCCCTCCACTTT.

This clonotype has only a few counts. CDR3 amino acids: CASSYSTSRPRTDTQYF. The CDR3 nucleotides read TGTGCCAGCAGTTACTCGACTTCCCGCCCTCGCACAGATACGCAGTATTTT. The chain has TRBV6-5 and TRBJ2-3; D gene unclear. The CDR3 length is 17 residues. Trimming left V 0 bases short and J 1 base short, with 14 bases between. Germline loops: CDR1 MNHEY, CDR2 SVGAGI.

The rearrangement uses TRBV6-2 or TRBV6-3 and TRBJ2-1; D not certain. This CDR3 has 16 residues. The ends were cut back, 6 bases at V and 0 bases at J, with 15 bases in the middle. Germline values: CDR1 MNHEY, CDR2 SVGEGT. CDR3 coding DNA: TGTGCCAGCAGCTCCTCCCTCGGCGGCTCCTACAATGAGCAGTTCTTC. It codes for CASSSSLGGSYNEQFF.

In this sample, this clonotype turned up many times. The chain recombines TRBV24-1 with TRBJ2-5; D not resolved. Germline V gene lookup returns CDR1 KGHDR and CDR2 SFDVKD. CDR3 length: 15 amino acids. V lost 4 bases and J lost 5, with 16 bases in between. In nucleotides, the CDR3 is TGTGCCACCAGTGACTCCGGCCCCTTCGGGGAGACCCAGTACTTC. Translated, it gives CATSDSGPFGETQYF.

Concerning this clonotype itself: This could be a read error, since a much larger clone is one nucleotide away. The rearrangement joins TRBV3-1 to TRBJ1-2, with D possibly TRBD1 on 6 matching bases. The CDR3 has 14 amino acids. Germline V gene sequence: CDR1 LGHDT, CDR2 YNNKEL (reference sequence). The CDR3 DNA reads as TGTGCCGGCAGCCCACAGGGTTCCCTCTATGGCTACACCTTC. Its translation is CAGSPQGSLYGYTF.

V and J are TRBV2 and TRBJ1-2; 7 bases align to TRBD1. Per germline, CDR1 SNHLY and CDR2 FYNNEI. Losses at the gene ends were 5 bases for V and 8 bases for J; bases not matched to a gene: 14. CDR3 size: 15 residues. The chain's CDR3 is CASSLTTGTARGYTF. Written as DNA, the CDR3 is TGTGCCAGCAGTCTTACTACCGGGACAGCCAGGGGCTACACCTTC.

This rearrangement joins TRBV3-1 to TRBJ1-1, with D tentatively TRBD1 (6 bases). Trimming stripped 1 base from V and 10 bases from J, with 10 bases between. Germline-derived CDR1 and CDR2 are LGHDT and YNNKEL (reference sequence). CDR3 length equals 12 residues. CDR3 DNA: TGTGCCAGCAGCCAAGGGGGGCGCGGAGCTTTCTTT. Its translation: CASSQGGRGAFF.

A few counts support this clonotype. The chain carries TRBV7-9 and TRBJ2-7; tentatively, D is TRBD1 or TRBD2 (5 bases each). Trimming shortened V by 0 bases and J by 5 bases, and 14 bases separated the two germline ends. The CDR3 loop spans 15 amino acids. Germline V CDR1 and CDR2: SEHNR, FQNEAQ (reference sequence). CDR3 sequence (DNA): TGTGCCAGCAGCTTAGCGGGGGAAAAGTTCCACGAGCAGTACTTC. It encodes CASSLAGEKFHEQYF.

This clonotype was seen more than once but under ten times. This chain connects TRBV5-5 to TRBJ2-3; 9 positions match TRBD2. Germline trimming cut 2 bases from V and 0 bases from J; bases unmatched to any gene: 4. Germline V gene sequence: CDR1 SGHKS, CDR2 YYEKEE (reference sequence). The CDR3 sequence is 16 residues long. The CDR3 coding sequence is TGTGCCAGCAGCTTTTCTAGCGGGGCGAGCACAGATACGCAGTATTTT. Encoded protein: CASSFSSGASTDTQYF.

The V call is TRBV5-1, the J call TRBJ2-1; 10 bases line up with TRBD1. This CDR3 comprises 15 residues. V trimming: 2 bases; J trimming: 8 bases; junction bases outside the gene matches: 7. CDR1 and CDR2 (germline): SGHRS, YFSETQ. The CDR3 region is CASSLWDRGGDEQFF. The CDR3 DNA reads as TGCGCCAGCAGCTTATGGGACAGGGGTGGGGATGAGCAGTTCTTC.